The 4 T cell receptor beta chains reported below all come from one sample, sequenced in a study of patients and donors after allogeneic stem cell transplantation. Each CDR3 protein is one row after TCRdb ran MiXCR on the RT-PCR reads. The data hold approximately 170,000 distinct CDR3 sequences, with approximately 24% observed a single time. Sequenced: blood, either unsorted or a sorted T cell fraction (not recorded which). The receptors originated from a human donor who was either an allogeneic HSCT recipient or a stem cell or donor lymphocyte infusion donor (not recorded which). It is not recorded whose cells these are; they may come from a transplant donor.

The chain has TRBV7-2 and TRBJ1-1; D is perhaps TRBD1 (5 bases). The CDR3 sequence is 13 residues long. Trimming removed 4 bases from V and 4 bases from J, with 10 bases in between. Germline CDR1 is SGHTA and CDR2 is FQGNSA. The CDR3 DNA reads as TGTGCCAGCAGCTCCATCGGGGGCACTGAAGCTTTCTTT. Amino acids: CASSSIGGTEAFF.

This clonotype has a count of ten or more. The chain links TRBV3-1 to TRBJ1-6, with unresolved D. Between the trimmed V and J ends, which lost 2 bases and 4 bases, there was a span of 6 bases. CDR3 length: 14 amino acids. Germline values: CDR1 LGHDT, CDR2 YNNKEL (reference sequence). CDR3 sequence (DNA): TGTGCCAGCAGCCAATCCGGATATAATTCACCCCTCCACTTT. It encodes CASSQSGYNSPLHF.

This clonotype was counted between two and nine times. The V and J genes are TRBV7-8 and TRBJ1-2, with D unclear. V was trimmed by 5 bases and J by 4 bases, leaving 11 bases between them. CDR3 length: 13 residues. Looked up from germline, CDR1 is SGHVS and CDR2 is FQNEAQ. The CDR3 reads CASSLRITYGYTF. As DNA, the CDR3 is TGTGCCAGCAGCCTCAGGATTACCTATGGCTACACCTTC. The full variable domain, its missing parts supplied by reference TRBV7-8 and TRBJ1-2, is GAGVSQSPRYKVAKRGQDVALRCDPISGHVSLFWYQQALGQGPEFLTYFQNEAQLDKSGLPSDRFFAERPEGSVSTLKIQRTQQEDSAVYLCASSLRITYGYTFGSGTRLTVV.

This chain links TRBV12-3 or TRBV12-4 with TRBJ1-2; tentative D call: TRBD1 (6 bases). V gave up 5 bases and J gave up 6 bases, with 16 bases separating them. The CDR3 is made up of 14 amino acids. Written as DNA, the CDR3 is TGTGCCAGCAGTCCAGACCAGGGGAATCATGGCTACACCTTC. This sequence encodes CASSPDQGNHGYTF.